This T cell receptor (beta chain) appears in the sequencing data of a study of CD8 T cells in Susac syndrome. Study conclusions and caveats: Acknowledgment was made by the study that its TCR sequencing and HLA analysis involved a relatively small number of individuals.

This CDR3 region has 16 residues. V shed 2 bases and J shed 8 bases, with 21 bases lying between them. The germline CDR1 and CDR2 sequences are KGHSH and LQKENI. An input of about 0.5 to 1 ug of RNA was subjected to reverse transcription using random hexamers. Multiplex immunoSEQ PCR targeted 54 Vbeta and 13 Jbeta TCR beta segments. TCRdb passed the immunoSEQ multiplex PCR reads through MiXCR, listing each CDR3 protein once. This table has approximately 120,000 distinct CDR3 sequences, 90% to 95% appearing once. The authors carried out high-throughput sequencing of TCR beta. They applied it to CD8+ and CD4+ T cells obtained from blood. The healthy controls were matched to patients by age and sex. Concerning this clonotype itself: The antigen is not known.

The chain carries TRBV18 and TRBJ1-1; perhaps TRBD1 as D (5 bases). The TCR originated in a human donor in good health. Sequenced input: CD4+ T cells from PBMCs. In DNA form, the CDR3 reads TGTGCCAGCTCACCAGTTGTGAGGGGCGGGAGGTCGGAAGCTTTCTTT. Its translation is CASSPVVRGGRSEAFF.